Shown below are 7 T cell receptor beta chains from a single sample sequenced in a study of CD8 T cells in Susac syndrome. Random hexamers were used to reverse transcribe an amount of about 0.45 to 1 ug RNA. Using its own MiXCR run on the immunoSEQ multiplex PCR reads, TCRdb lists one record per CDR3 protein. This table has 200,000 to 250,000 distinct CDR3 sequences, about 96% appearing once. What was sequenced was CD4+ T cells from PBMCs. These receptors all stem from a human donor with multiple sclerosis.

The V call is TRBV30, the J call TRBJ1-2; D gene ambiguous. The CDR3 covers 10 residues. V was trimmed by 3 bases and J by 6 bases, leaving 5 bases between them. Germline V lookup: CDR1 GTSNPN, CDR2 SVGIG (reference sequence). The CDR3 DNA reads as TGTGCCTGGAGGAGGGATGGCTACACCTTC. Translation gives CAWRRDGYTF.

This sequence joins TRBV2 and TRBJ2-7; no definite D call. CDR1 SNHLY and CDR2 FYNNEI come from the germline V gene. CDR3 size: 13 residues. Trimming cost V 3 bases and J 6 bases, with 12 bases left between them. CDR3 amino acids: CASSDNLVLEQYF. The CDR3 nucleotides read TGTGCCAGCAGTGATAATTTAGTCCTCGAGCAGTACTTC.

This chain joins TRBV12-3 or TRBV12-4 and TRBJ2-5; 13 nucleotides match TRBD2. This CDR3 is 16 amino acids long. Trimming removed 4 bases from V and 5 bases from J; junction bases left unmatched: 7. CDR3 sequence: CASSYLTSGRRETQYF. CDR3 sequence (DNA): TGTGCCAGCAGTTATTTGACTAGCGGGAGGCGGGAGACCCAGTACTTC.

The chain carries TRBV27 and TRBJ2-7, with D tentatively TRBD1 or TRBD2 (6 bases each). This CDR3 spans 13 amino acids. V was clipped by 3 bases and J by 6 bases, with 12 bases between them. CDR1 MNHEY and CDR2 SMNVEV come from the germline V gene (reference sequence). CDR3 sequence reads: CASSLLRGGEQYF. CDR3 nucleotides: TGTGCCAGCAGTTTGCTCAGGGGAGGCGAGCAGTACTTC.

The V call is TRBV7-8, the J call TRBJ1-1; no reliable D call. V lost 1 base to trimming and J lost 1 base, with 13 bases between them. This CDR3 has 16 amino acids. From germline, CDR1 is SGHVS and CDR2 FQNEAQ. Written as DNA, the CDR3 is TGTGCCAGCAGCTTAGGGTTGGCGAACCGGAACACTGAAGCTTTCTTT. It specifies CASSLGLANRNTEAFF.

This chain joins TRBV20-1 and TRBJ2-1, with TRBD2 matching 7 bases. V shed 1 base and J 2 bases; nucleotides not matched to a gene: 5. Per the germline V gene, CDR1 is DFQATT and CDR2 is SNEGSKA (reference sequence). The CDR3 length is 15 residues. CDR3 DNA: TGCAGTGCTAGAGTTGGCGGGGGTGCCTACAATGAGCAGTTCTTC. Translation: CSARVGGGAYNEQFF.

This chain joins TRBV30 and TRBJ1-5; possible D gene TRBD1, 6 bases. The germline V and J ends were trimmed by 8 bases and 1 base, with 12 bases remaining between them. CDR1 is GTSNPN and CDR2 is SVGIG in the germline V gene (reference sequence). This CDR3 is built from 13 residues. Here the CDR3 DNA reads TGTGCCGCAGCGGGGGCGAGCAATCAGCCCCAGCATTTT. Translating gives CAAAGASNQPQHF. The entire variable domain, with the rest obtained from reference TRBV30 and TRBJ1-5, is as follows: SQTIHQWPATLVQPVGSPLSLECTVEGTSNPNLYWYRQAAGRGLQLLFYSVGIGQISSEVPQNLSASRPQDRQFILSSKKLLLSDSGFYLCAAAGASNQPQHFGDGTRLSIL.